The 4 T cell receptor beta chains below all came from one sample that was sequenced in a study of T cell clones after liver transplantation. Only in-frame clones appear in the TCRdb table, and some are missing; sequencing was by immunoSEQ multiplex PCR. The data show some 11,000 clones, about two thirds seen once. The starting material was CD4+ T cells from blood, obtained around 32 months after liver transplant. The source of these receptors is a human patient who received a liver transplant. Some T cells may be provided by the graft donor.

The V and J genes are TRBV28 and TRBJ2-2; D call uncertain. V was cut by 6 bases and J by 1 base, with 9 bases left in between. Germline-derived CDR1 and CDR2 are MDHEN and SYDVKM. CDR3 size: 14 residues. The CDR3: CASRPVLNTGELFF. CDR3 nucleotides: TGTGCCAGCAGACCAGTACTGAACACCGGGGAGCTGTTTTTT.

The chain carries TRBV10-2 and TRBJ1-5; D is uncertain. The CDR3 totals 13 residues. Per the germline V gene, CDR1 is WSHSY and CDR2 is SAAADI. V gave up 4 bases and J gave up 0 bases, with 4 bases separating them. The CDR3, as DNA: TGCGCCAGCAGTGTAGTTAGCAATCAGCCCCAGCATTTT. This encodes CASSVVSNQPQHF.

This chain connects TRBV7-6 to TRBJ2-6; D gene unclear. The V gene's germline CDR1 is SGHVS and CDR2 FNYEAQ. This CDR3 is 17 amino acids long. V was pared by 0 bases and J by 4 bases, with 13 bases between. Here the CDR3 reads CASSLAQGSPGANVLTF. The CDR3, as DNA: TGTGCCAGCAGCTTAGCGCAAGGATCTCCCGGGGCCAACGTCCTGACTTTC.

V gene TRBV11-3 combines with J gene TRBJ2-3, with 11 bases matching TRBD1. The ends lost 5 bases at V and 4 bases at J; junction bases unmatched: 17. Germline V lookup: CDR1 SGHNT, CDR2 YENEEA. The CDR3 extends over 19 amino acids. The CDR3 protein is CASSHTGQGAHAGSDTQYF. The CDR3 DNA reads TGTGCCAGCAGCCACACCGGACAGGGGGCACATGCTGGCTCAGATACGCAGTATTTT.